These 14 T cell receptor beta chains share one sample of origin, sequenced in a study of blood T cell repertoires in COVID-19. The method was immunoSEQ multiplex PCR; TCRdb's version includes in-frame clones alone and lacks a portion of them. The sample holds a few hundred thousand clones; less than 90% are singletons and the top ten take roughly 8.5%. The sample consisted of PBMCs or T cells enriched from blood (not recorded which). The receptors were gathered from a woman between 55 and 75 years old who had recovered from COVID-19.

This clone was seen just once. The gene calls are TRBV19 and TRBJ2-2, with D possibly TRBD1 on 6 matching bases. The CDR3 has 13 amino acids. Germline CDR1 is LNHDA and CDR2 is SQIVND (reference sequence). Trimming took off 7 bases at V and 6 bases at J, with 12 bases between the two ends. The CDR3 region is CASKQGWAGELFF. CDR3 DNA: TGTGCCAGTAAACAGGGATGGGCCGGGGAGCTGTTTTTT.

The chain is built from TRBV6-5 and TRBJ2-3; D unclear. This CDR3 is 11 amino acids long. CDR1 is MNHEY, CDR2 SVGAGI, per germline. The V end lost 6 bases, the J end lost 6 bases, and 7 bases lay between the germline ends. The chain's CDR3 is CASSPGDTQYF. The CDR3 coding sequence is TGTGCCAGCAGCCCCGGGGATACGCAGTATTTT.

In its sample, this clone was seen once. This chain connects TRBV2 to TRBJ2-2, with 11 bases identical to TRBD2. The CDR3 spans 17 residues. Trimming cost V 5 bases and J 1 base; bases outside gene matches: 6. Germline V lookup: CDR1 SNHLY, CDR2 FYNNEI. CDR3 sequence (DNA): TGTGCCAGCAGTCCAACCGGGACTAGCGGGAACACCGGGGAGCTGTTTTTT. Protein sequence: CASSPTGTSGNTGELFF.

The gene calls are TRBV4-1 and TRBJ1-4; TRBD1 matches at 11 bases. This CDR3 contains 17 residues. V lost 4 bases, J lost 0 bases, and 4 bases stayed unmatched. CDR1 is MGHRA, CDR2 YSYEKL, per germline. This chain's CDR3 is CASSPRDRGTTNEKLFF. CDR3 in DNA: TGCGCCAGCAGCCCTAGGGACAGGGGGACAACTAATGAAAAACTGTTTTTT.

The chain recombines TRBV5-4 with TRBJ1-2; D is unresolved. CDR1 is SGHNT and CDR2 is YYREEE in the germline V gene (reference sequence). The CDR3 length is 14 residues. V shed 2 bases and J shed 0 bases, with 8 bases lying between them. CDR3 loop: CASSFQNPNYGYTF. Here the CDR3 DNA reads TGTGCCAGCAGCTTCCAGAACCCTAACTATGGCTACACCTTC.

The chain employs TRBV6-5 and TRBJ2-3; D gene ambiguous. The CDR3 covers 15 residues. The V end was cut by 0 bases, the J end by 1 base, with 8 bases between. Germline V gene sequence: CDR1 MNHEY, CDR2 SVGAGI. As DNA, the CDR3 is TGTGCCAGCAGTTACTCGACTGTGGGCACAGATACGCAGTATTTT. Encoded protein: CASSYSTVGTDTQYF.

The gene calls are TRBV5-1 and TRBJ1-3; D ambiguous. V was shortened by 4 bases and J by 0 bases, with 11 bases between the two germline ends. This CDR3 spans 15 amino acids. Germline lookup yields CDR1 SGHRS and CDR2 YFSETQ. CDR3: CASSPSLDSGNTIYF. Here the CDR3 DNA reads TGCGCCAGCAGCCCCTCGTTAGACTCTGGAAACACCATATATTTT.

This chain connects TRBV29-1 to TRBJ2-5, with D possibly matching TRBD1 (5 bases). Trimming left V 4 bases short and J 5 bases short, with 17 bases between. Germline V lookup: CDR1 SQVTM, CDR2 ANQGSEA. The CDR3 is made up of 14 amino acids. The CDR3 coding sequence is TGCAGCGTTGCTAGTGTCGGACAAGGGGAGACCCAGTACTTC. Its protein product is CSVASVGQGETQYF.

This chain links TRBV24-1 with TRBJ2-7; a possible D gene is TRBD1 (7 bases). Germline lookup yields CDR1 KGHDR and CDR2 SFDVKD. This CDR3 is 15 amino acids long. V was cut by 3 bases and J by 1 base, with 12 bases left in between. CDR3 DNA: TGTGCCACCAGTGATCCAGGGGGGCCGTCCTACGAGCAGTACTTC. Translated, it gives CATSDPGGPSYEQYF.

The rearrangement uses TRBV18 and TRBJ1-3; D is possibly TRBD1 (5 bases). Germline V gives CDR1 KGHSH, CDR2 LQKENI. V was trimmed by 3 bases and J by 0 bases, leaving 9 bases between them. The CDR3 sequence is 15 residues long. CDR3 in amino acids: CASSPSGASGNTIYF. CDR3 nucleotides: TGTGCCAGCTCACCTAGCGGGGCCTCTGGAAACACCATATATTTT.

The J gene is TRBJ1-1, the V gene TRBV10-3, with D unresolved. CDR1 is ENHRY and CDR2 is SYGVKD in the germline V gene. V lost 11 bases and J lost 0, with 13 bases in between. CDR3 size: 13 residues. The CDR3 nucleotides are TGTGCCCACCAAAGGGAGCTGAACACTGAAGCTTTCTTT. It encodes CAHQRELNTEAFF.

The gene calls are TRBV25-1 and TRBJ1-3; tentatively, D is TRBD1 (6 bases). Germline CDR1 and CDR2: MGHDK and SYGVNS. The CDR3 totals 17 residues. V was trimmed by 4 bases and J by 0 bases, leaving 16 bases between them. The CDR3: CASSGGQATPSGNTIYF. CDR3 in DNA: TGTGCCAGCAGTGGGGGACAAGCAACCCCCTCTGGAAACACCATATATTTT.

DNA of the CDR3: TGTGCCAGGGTGAGCCTGGGGGCCACAGATACGCAGTATTTT. Translating gives CARVSLGATDTQYF. The V call is TRBV21-1, the J call TRBJ2-3; TRBD1, as called in the table, went unchecked against the DNA. TRBV21-1 is flagged as a pseudogene. This CDR3 has 14 residues.

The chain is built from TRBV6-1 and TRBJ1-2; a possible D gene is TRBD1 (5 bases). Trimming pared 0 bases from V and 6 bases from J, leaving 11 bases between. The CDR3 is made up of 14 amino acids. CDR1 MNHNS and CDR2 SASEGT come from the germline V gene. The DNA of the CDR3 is TGTGCCAGCAGTGAAGCTTGGGGCCCAGATGGCTACACCTTC. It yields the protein CASSEAWGPDGYTF.